The present TCR beta chain was sequenced within a study of technical replicates of blood from a few donors. Germline V CDR1 and CDR2: SNHLY, FYNNEI. CDR3 length: 14 residues. The V gene lost 6 bases and the J gene lost 5 bases, with 14 bases spanning the gap. The protocol was immunoSEQ multiplex PCR, while the TCRdb copy is restricted to in-frame clones and leaves out a portion. This table holds tens of thousands of clones, more than 85% found once. Sequenced material: T cells isolated from PBMCs. This chain connects TRBV2 to TRBJ2-4; tentatively, D is TRBD1 (6 bases). The source of this sequence is a human donor in good health. CDR3 sequence reads: CASSYRAGENIQYF. CDR3 nucleotides: TGTGCCAGCAGCTACAGGGCTGGGGAAAACATTCAGTACTTC.